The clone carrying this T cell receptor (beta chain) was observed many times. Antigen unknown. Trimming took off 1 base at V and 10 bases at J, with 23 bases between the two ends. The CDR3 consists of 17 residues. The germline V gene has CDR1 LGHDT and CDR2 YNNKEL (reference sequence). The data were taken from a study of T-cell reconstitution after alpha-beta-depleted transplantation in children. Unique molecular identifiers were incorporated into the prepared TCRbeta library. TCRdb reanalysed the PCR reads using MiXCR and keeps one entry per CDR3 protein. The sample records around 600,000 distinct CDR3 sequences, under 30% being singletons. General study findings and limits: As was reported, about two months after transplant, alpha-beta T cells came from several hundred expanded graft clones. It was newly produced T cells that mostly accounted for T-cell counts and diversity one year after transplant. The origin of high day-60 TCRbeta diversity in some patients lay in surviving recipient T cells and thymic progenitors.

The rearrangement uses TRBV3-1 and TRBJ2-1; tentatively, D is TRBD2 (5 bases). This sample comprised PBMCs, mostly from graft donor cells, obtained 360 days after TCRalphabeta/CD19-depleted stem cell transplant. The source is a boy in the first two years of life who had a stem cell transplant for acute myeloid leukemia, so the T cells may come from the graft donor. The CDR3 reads CASSQVASGPPYGEQFF. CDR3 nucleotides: TGTGCCAGCAGCCAAGTCGCCAGCGGCCCACCTTACGGGGAGCAGTTCTTC.